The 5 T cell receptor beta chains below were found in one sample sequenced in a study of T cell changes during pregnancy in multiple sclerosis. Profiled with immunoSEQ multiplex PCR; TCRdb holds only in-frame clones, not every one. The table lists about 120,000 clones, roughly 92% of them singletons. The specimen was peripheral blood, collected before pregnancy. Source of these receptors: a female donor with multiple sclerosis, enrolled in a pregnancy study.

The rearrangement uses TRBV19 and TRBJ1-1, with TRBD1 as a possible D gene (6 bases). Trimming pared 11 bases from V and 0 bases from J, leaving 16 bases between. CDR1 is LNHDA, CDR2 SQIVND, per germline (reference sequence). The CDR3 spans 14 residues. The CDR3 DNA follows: TGTGCCGTAGGGGGAAGGGTTATGAACACTGAAGCTTTCTTT. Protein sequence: CAVGGRVMNTEAFF.

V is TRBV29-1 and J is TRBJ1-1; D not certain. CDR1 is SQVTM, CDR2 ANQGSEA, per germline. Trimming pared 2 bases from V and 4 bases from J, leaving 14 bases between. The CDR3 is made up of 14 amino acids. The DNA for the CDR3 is TGCAGCGTTGAAAGAAGAGGCGGCCTCACTGAAGCTTTCTTT. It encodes CSVERRGGLTEAFF.

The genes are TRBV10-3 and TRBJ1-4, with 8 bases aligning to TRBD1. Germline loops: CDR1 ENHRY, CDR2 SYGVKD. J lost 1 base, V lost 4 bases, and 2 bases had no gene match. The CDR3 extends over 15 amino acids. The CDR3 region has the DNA TGTGCCATCAGTGCCACAGGGGGAACTAATGAAAAACTGTTTTTT. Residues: CAISATGGTNEKLFF.

This CDR3 reads CASSVAAGTVNSPLHF. DNA of the CDR3: TGTGCCAGCAGCGTAGCTGCGGGGACAGTTAATTCACCCCTCCACTTT. The J gene is TRBJ1-6, the V gene TRBV9; 7 positions match TRBD1. V was clipped by 0 bases and J by 6 bases; unmatched bases: 6. The CDR3 has 16 residues. CDR1 SGDLS and CDR2 YYNGEE come from the germline V gene.

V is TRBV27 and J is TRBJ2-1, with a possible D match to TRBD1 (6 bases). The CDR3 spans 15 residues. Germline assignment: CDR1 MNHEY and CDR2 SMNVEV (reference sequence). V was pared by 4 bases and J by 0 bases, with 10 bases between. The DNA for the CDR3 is TGTGCCAGCAGTTCAAGGGGGAGCTCCTACAATGAGCAGTTCTTC. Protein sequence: CASSSRGSSYNEQFF.